The sequence of this T cell receptor (beta chain) was determined in a study of chemoradiotherapy in HPV16-positive cancers. Overall study context: Candidate HPV-specific clones and shared TCR motifs came from a couple of HPV16-positive patients. Study findings and constraints: Candidate HPV-specific clones and E7-related TCR motifs grew in tumor during treatment. The functional HPV-specific definition rests on just a couple of HPV16-positive patients. For HPV16-positive patients, expanding HPV-responsive T cells associated with longer recurrence-free survival.

The data were produced by immunoSEQ multiplex PCR, yet TCRdb's version contains in-frame clones alone and is incomplete. This sample has some 5,000 clones; 70% to 90% occur once, and the top ten carry approximately 4.3%. A remark on this clone: Its antigen is unknown.

Germline CDR1 and CDR2: GTSNPN and SVGIG (reference sequence). V lost 2 bases and J lost 0, with 10 bases in between. CDR3 size: 14 residues. V and J are TRBV30 and TRBJ1-1, with D uncertain. Sequencing used tumor tissue, obtained from a patient who underwent chemoradiotherapy. The sequence was collected from a human donor with HPV-associated anogenital cancer. This chain's CDR3 is CAWSHNSLNTEAFF. CDR3 DNA sequence: TGTGCCTGGAGTCATAACAGCTTGAACACTGAAGCTTTCTTT.